Each of the 4 T cell receptor beta chains below was sequenced from the same sample in a study of cytomegalovirus exposure and HLA in healthy donors (dated by TCRdb to the late 2010s). Library preparation employed the immunoSEQ multiplex PCR assay. A mixture of 60 forward primers for TCR Vbeta segments and 13 reverse primers for TCR Jbeta segments was used in the multiplex PCR. TCRdb took over this immuneACCESS table, retaining in-frame rearrangements with V and J assigned. Such tables are incomplete; in checked studies, under half of the missing clones stem from an unresolved V gene, and the remainder is unexplained. The sample yields some 110,000 clones; 74% were counted once. 3.5% to 5% of the sample rests with the top ten. Sequencing was performed on PBMCs. These receptors were taken from a woman between 45 and 60 years old in good health and CMV-seropositive.

CDR3 nucleotides: TGTGCCAGCAGTTTGTGGCAGGGTTACCAGCCCCAGCATTTT. Translation gives CASSLWQGYQPQHF. The gene calls are TRBV28 and TRBJ1-5; D may be TRBD1 (5 bases). V lost 3 bases and J 7 bases, leaving 13 bases between the germline ends. Germline lookup yields CDR1 MDHEN and CDR2 SYDVKM. The CDR3 runs to 14 residues.

The chain has TRBV30 and TRBJ1-2, with D perhaps matching TRBD1 (5 bases). V lost 3 bases and J lost 4, with 24 bases in between. The CDR3 is made up of 17 amino acids. The germline gives CDR1 GTSNPN, CDR2 SVGIG (reference sequence). CDR3 DNA: TGTGCCTGGAGCCTAAGTTTGGGGAGGGACCGAACCTATGGCTACACCTTC. This translates into CAWSLSLGRDRTYGYTF.

V and J are TRBV10-2 and TRBJ1-6, with 7 bases fitting TRBD1. V was pared by 3 bases and J by 7 bases, with 6 bases of the junction left unmatched. The CDR3 has 15 amino acids. Germline CDR1 is WSHSY and CDR2 is SAAADI. The CDR3 is CASSDAGTVNSPLHF. CDR3 coding DNA: TGCGCCAGCAGTGACGCCGGGACAGTGAATTCACCCCTCCACTTT.

CDR3 DNA sequence: TGTGCCAGTAGTATGAGCCGCGCAGGGTTACAAGAGACCCAGTACTTC. Its translation: CASSMSRAGLQETQYF. The gene calls are TRBV19 and TRBJ2-5; a weak D match, TRBD1 (5 bases). CDR3 length: 16 amino acids. The V gene lost 3 bases and the J gene lost 2 bases, with 16 bases spanning the gap. Per the germline V gene, CDR1 is LNHDA and CDR2 is SQIVND (reference sequence).